This T cell receptor (beta chain) appears in the sequencing data of a study of T cell responses to AZD1222 COVID-19 vaccine. V was clipped by 3 bases and J by 4 bases, with 18 bases between them. From germline, CDR1 is SGHAT and CDR2 FQNNGV. The CDR3 spans 17 residues. Only in-frame clones appear in the TCRdb table, and some are missing; sequencing was by immunoSEQ multiplex PCR. Here the sample spans 130,000 to 150,000 clones, approximately 89% being singletons. This clonotype was obtained from an adult who received the AZD1222 COVID-19 vaccine. The chain uses TRBV11-2 and TRBJ2-2, with a tentative D call TRBD2 (5 bases). This specimen consisted of peripheral blood, obtained 28 days after the second AZD1222 dose. CDR3: CASSFPISGKATGELFF. For the CDR3, the DNA is TGTGCCAGCAGCTTTCCCATCTCGGGGAAGGCCACCGGGGAGCTGTTTTTT. Complete variable domain (other parts from reference TRBV11-2 and TRBJ2-2): EAGVAQSPRYKIIEKRQSVAFWCNPISGHATLYWYQQILGQGPKLLIQFQNNGVVDDSQLPKDRFSAERLKGVDSTLKIQPAKLEDSAVYLCASSFPISGKATGELFFGEGSRLTVL.